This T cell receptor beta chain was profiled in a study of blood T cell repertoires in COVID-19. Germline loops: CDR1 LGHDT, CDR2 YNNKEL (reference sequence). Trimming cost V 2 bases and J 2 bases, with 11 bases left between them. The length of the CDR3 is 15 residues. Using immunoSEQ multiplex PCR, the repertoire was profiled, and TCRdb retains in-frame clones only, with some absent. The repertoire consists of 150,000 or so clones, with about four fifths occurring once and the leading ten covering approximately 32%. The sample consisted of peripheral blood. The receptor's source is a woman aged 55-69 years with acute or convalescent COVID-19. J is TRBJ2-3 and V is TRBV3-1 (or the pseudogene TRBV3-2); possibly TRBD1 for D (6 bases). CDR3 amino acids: CASSQTGPVTDTQYF. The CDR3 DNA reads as TGTGCCAGCAGCCAAACAGGGCCAGTCACAGATACGCAGTATTTT.